The clone carrying this T cell receptor (beta chain) turned up a few times. The target antigen is unknown. TCRdb ran MiXCR on the 5' RACE reads and lists one entry per CDR3 protein. The table shows under 200,000 distinct CDR3 sequences, with 10% to 15% occurring only once. The sample comes from a study of T-cell memory formation after mild COVID-19. Study-wide background: In these data, TCR clusters were largely donor specific.

Overall study results and limits: Those CD4+ clones that contracted were mainly in CM and EM (CD8+ ones in EMRA).

V was clipped by 3 bases and J by 8 bases, with 14 bases between them. This CDR3 comprises 14 residues. Germline lookup yields CDR1 MDHEN and CDR2 SYDVKM. This receptor was taken from a man younger than 35 who had mild COVID-19 (a few samples of this study predate the infection). Cell type and time point are not known. Sequenced: PBMCs or a T cell subset sorted from them (not recorded which). The gene calls are TRBV28 and TRBJ1-5, with TRBD1 as a possible D gene (6 bases). The CDR3 region has the DNA TGTGCCAGCAGTTTTGCAGGGGTGGGAAAGCCCCAGCATTTT. Its translation is CASSFAGVGKPQHF. The full variable domain, rest sourced from reference TRBV28 and TRBJ1-5, is DVKVTQSSRYLVKRTGEKVFLECVQDMDHENMFWYRQDPGLGLRLIYFSYDVKMKEKGDIPEGYSVSREKKERFSLILESASTNQTSMYLCASSFAGVGKPQHFGDGTRLSIL.